The 10 T cell receptor beta chains below were found in one sample sequenced in a study of radiation and T cells in renal cell carcinoma. Generated by immunoSEQ multiplex PCR, the TCRdb table keeps only in-frame clones and is missing some. The sample includes 22,000 or so clones, around 49% of them seen just once. Treatment given: 15 Gy SBRT to primary tumor, nephrectomy 4 weeks later. Sequencing was performed on tumor tissue, taken from a patient whose treatment included radiotherapy and nephrectomy. These receptors originate from a woman aged 45 to 65 with renal cell carcinoma.

A note on this clone: The same CDR3 arises from other DNA sequences in this sample as well. The V call is TRBV5-1, the J call TRBJ2-3; D is undetermined. The CDR3 runs to 14 residues. The germline gives CDR1 SGHRS, CDR2 YFSETQ. Trimming removed 0 bases at V and 0 bases at J, with 5 bases between. CDR3 DNA sequence: TGCGCCAGCAGCTTGGGACAAAGCACAGATACGCAGTATTTT. Protein sequence: CASSLGQSTDTQYF.

This clone was observed a handful of times. The V gene is TRBV29-1, the J gene TRBJ1-1; D remains ambiguous. Trimming removed 4 bases at V and 1 base at J, with 7 bases between. Per the germline V gene, CDR1 is SQVTM and CDR2 is ANQGSEA. The CDR3 runs 12 residues. CDR3 in DNA: TGCAGCGTTGTGCCGGGGAACACTGAAGCTTTCTTT. Its translation is CSVVPGNTEAFF.

The rearrangement joins TRBV6-1 to TRBJ2-5, with a weak D call TRBD1 (5 bases). In germline, CDR1 is MNHNS, CDR2 SASEGT. This CDR3 contains 13 residues. Between the trimmed V and J ends, which lost 6 bases and 1 base, there was a span of 9 bases. In nucleotides, the CDR3 is TGTGCCAGCAGGAGACAGTTCCAAGAGACCCAGTACTTC. Translating it yields CASRRQFQETQYF.

This sequence joins TRBV10-3 and TRBJ2-7, with D tentatively TRBD1 (6 bases). The CDR3 loop spans 15 amino acids. Germline lookup yields CDR1 ENHRY and CDR2 SYGVKD. V gave up 11 bases and J gave up 1 base, with 21 bases separating them. The CDR3 region has the DNA TGTGCCGCCTCAGCCGCGCCGGACAGTTCCTACGAGCAGTACTTC. Residues: CAASAAPDSSYEQYF.

The genes are TRBV6-6 and TRBJ1-5; D is undetermined. The germline CDR1 and CDR2 sequences are MNHNY and SVGAGI (reference sequence). The CDR3 loop spans 13 amino acids. V shed 0 bases and J shed 6 bases, with 6 bases lying between them. CDR3 amino acids: CASSYSIGQPQHF. CDR3 sequence (DNA): TGTGCCAGCAGTTACTCGATTGGTCAGCCCCAGCATTTT.

This clone was detected only a few times. The J gene is TRBJ2-1, the V gene TRBV7-6; perhaps TRBD2 as D (5 bases). Germline CDR1 is SGHVS and CDR2 is FNYEAQ. Trimming stripped 3 bases from V and 15 bases from J, with 12 bases between. The CDR3 loop spans 11 amino acids. The CDR3 here is CASSLGSARFF. CDR3 coding DNA: TGTGCCAGCAGCTTGGGGAGTGCGCGGTTCTTC.

This sequence joins TRBV19 and TRBJ1-2; perhaps TRBD1 as D (5 bases). CDR1 and CDR2 (germline): LNHDA, SQIVND (reference sequence). The ends were cut back, 8 bases at V and 8 bases at J, with 18 bases in the middle. This CDR3 region has 13 residues. CDR3 in DNA: TGTGCCAGTCGGCTGACGGCAAGGGGCGGCTACACCTTC. This translates into CASRLTARGGYTF.

Points on this clone: This CDR3 is also generated by other DNA sequences in the sample. The chain links TRBV5-6 to TRBJ1-5; 8 positions agree with TRBD1. The CDR3 length is 15 residues. With V trimmed by 0 bases and J by 7 bases, 6 bases remained unmatched. Germline V gives CDR1 SGHDT, CDR2 YYEEEE. CDR3 sequence reads: CASSLADRVGQPQHF. The CDR3 DNA reads TGTGCCAGCAGCTTGGCGGACAGGGTTGGCCAGCCCCAGCATTTT.

Only a few counts were recorded for this clone. This sequence joins TRBV6-1 and TRBJ2-1; no firm D call. V was shortened by 3 bases and J by 0 bases, with 9 bases between the two germline ends. Germline V lookup: CDR1 MNHNS, CDR2 SASEGT. There are 15 residues in the CDR3. In nucleotides, the CDR3 is TGTGCCAGCAGTGAGTTTGAGAGCTCCTACAATGAGCAGTTCTTC. Protein product: CASSEFESSYNEQFF.

The J gene is TRBJ2-2, the V gene TRBV9; TRBD1 aligns across 8 bases. CDR3 length: 16 amino acids. Trimming removed 2 bases from V and 4 bases from J; junction bases left unmatched: 7. The germline CDR1 and CDR2 sequences are SGDLS and YYNGEE. As DNA, the CDR3 is TGTGCCAGCAGCGTCGCGACAGGGGCGAGCACCGGGGAGCTGTTTTTT. Protein: CASSVATGASTGELFF. Looking up the rest from reference TRBV9 and TRBJ2-2 gives the full variable domain: DSGVTQTPKHLITATGQRVTLRCSPRSGDLSVYWYQQSLDQGLQFLIQYYNGEERAKGNILERFSAQQFPDLHSELNLSSLELGDSALYFCASSVATGASTGELFFGEGSRLTVL.